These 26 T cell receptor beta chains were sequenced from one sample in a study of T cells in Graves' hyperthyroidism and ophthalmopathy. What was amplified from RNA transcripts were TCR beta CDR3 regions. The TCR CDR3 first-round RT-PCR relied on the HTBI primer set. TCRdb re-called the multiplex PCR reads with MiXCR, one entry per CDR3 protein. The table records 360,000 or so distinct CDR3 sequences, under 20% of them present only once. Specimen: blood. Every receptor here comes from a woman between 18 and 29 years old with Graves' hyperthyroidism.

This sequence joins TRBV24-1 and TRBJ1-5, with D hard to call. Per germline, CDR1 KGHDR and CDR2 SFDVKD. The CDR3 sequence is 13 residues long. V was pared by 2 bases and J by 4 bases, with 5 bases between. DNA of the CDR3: TGTGCCACCAGTGATTCGGGGAATCAGCCCCAGCATTTT. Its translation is CATSDSGNQPQHF.

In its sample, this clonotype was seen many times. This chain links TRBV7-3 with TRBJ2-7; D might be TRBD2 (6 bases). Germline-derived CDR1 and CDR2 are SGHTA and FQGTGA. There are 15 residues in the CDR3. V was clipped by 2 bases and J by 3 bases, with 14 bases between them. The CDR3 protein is CASSLGRGANYEQYF. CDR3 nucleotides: TGTGCCAGCAGCTTAGGGCGGGGTGCCAACTACGAGCAGTACTTC.

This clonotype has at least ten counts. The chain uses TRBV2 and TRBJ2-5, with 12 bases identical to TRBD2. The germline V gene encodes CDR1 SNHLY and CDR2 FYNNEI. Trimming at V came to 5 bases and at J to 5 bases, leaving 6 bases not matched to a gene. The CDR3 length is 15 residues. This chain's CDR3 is CASSPASGGGETQYF. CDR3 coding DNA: TGTGCCAGCAGTCCCGCTAGCGGGGGGGGGGAGACCCAGTACTTC.

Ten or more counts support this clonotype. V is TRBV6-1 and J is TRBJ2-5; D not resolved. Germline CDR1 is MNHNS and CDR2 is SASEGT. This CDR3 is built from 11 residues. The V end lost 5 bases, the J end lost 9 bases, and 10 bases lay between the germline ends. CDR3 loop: CASSLPKAQYF. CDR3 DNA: TGTGCCAGCAGTCTCCCCAAGGCCCAGTACTTC.

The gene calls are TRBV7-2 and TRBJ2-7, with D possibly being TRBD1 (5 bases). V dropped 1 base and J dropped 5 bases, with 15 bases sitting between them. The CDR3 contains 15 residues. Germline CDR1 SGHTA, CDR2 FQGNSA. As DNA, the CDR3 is TGTGCCAGCAGCTTAGGCCTAATGGGCAGGGACGAGCAGTACTTC. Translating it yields CASSLGLMGRDEQYF.

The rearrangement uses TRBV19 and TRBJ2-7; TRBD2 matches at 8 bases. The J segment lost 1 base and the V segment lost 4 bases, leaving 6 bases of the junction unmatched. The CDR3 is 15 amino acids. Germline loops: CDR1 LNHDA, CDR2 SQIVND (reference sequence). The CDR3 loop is CASSRFSGGSYEQYF. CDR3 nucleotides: TGTGCCAGTAGTAGGTTCAGCGGGGGTTCCTACGAGCAGTACTTC.

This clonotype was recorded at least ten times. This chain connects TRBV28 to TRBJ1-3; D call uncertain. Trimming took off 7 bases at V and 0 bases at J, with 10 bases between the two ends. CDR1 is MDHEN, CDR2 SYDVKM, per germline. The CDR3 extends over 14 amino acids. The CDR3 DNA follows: TGTGCCAGCACCGTCGACACCTCTGGAAACACCATATATTTT. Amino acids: CASTVDTSGNTIYF.

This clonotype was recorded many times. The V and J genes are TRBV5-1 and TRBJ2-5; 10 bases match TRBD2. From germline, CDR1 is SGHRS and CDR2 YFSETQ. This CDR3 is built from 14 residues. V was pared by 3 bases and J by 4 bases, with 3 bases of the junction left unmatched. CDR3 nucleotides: TGCGCCAGCAGCTCTAGCGGGGGCCTAGAGACCCAGTACTTC. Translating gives CASSSSGGLETQYF.

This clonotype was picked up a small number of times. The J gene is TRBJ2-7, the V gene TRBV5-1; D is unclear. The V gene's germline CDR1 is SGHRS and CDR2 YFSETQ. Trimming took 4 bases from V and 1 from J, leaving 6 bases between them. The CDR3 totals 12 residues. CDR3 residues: CASSPESYEQYF. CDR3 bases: TGCGCCAGCAGCCCCGAATCCTACGAGCAGTACTTC.

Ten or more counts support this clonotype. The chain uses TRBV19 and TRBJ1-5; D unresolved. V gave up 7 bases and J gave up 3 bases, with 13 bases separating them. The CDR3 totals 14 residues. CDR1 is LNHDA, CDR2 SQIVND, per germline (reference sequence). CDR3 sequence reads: CASNDGGFNQPQHF. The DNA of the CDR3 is TGTGCCAGTAACGATGGAGGGTTCAATCAGCCCCAGCATTTT.

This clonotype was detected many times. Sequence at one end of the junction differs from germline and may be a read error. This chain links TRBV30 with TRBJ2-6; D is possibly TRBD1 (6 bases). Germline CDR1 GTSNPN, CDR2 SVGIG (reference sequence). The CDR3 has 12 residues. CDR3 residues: CAWSVPTGRWAF. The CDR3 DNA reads TGTGCCTGGAGTGTACCGACAGGCCGGTGGGCTTTC.

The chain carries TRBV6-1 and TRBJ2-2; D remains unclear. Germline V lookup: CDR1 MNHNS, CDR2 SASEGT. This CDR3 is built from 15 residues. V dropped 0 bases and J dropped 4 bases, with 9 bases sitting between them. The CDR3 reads CASSEAKQRTGELFF. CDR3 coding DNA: TGTGCCAGCAGTGAAGCGAAACAGCGCACCGGGGAGCTGTTTTTT.

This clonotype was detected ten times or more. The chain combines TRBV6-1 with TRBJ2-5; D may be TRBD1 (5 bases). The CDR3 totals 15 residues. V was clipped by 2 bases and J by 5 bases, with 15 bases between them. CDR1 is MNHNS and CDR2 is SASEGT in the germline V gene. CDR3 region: CASSERPPGSETQYF. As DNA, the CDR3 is TGTGCCAGCAGTGAACGGCCCCCAGGGTCGGAGACCCAGTACTTC.

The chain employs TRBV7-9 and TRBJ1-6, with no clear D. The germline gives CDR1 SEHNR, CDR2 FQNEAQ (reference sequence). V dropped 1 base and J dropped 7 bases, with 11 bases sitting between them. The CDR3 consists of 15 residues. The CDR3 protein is CASSLEALKNSPLHF. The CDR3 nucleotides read TGTGCCAGCAGCTTAGAGGCGCTGAAAAATTCACCCCTCCACTTT.

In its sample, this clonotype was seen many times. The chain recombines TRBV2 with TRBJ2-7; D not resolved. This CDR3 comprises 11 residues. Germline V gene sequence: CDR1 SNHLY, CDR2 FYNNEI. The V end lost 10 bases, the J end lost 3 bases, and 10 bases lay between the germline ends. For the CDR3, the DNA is TGTGCCATCACAGACGACTACGAGCAGTACTTC. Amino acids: CAITDDYEQYF.

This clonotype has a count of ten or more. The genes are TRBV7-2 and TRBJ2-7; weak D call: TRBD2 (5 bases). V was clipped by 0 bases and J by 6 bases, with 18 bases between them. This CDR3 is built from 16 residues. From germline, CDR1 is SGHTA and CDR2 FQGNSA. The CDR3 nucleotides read TGTGCCAGCAGCTTAGCCCGTCGGACGAGGGAGTCCGAGCAGTACTTC. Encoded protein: CASSLARRTRESEQYF.

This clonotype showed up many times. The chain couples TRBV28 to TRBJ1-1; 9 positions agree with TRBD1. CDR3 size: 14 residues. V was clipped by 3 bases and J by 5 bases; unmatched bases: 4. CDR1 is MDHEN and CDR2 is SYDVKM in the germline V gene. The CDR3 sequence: CASSFWDRATEAFF. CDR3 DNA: TGTGCCAGCAGTTTCTGGGACAGGGCTACTGAAGCTTTCTTT.

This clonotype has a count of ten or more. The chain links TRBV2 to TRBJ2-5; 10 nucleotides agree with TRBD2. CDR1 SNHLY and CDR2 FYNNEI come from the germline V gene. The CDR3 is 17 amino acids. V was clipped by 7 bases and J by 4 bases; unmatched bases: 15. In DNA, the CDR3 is TGTGCCAGCAACGGGGGAGGTGCTAGCGGGGGAGGAGAGACCCAGTACTTC. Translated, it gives CASNGGGASGGGETQYF.

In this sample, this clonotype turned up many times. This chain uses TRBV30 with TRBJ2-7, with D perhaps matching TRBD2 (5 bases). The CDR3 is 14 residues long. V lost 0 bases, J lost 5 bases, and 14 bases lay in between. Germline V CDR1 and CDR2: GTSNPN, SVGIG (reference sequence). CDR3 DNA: TGTGCCTGGAGTGTACAATCGGGATCGCACGAGCAGTACTTC. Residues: CAWSVQSGSHEQYF.

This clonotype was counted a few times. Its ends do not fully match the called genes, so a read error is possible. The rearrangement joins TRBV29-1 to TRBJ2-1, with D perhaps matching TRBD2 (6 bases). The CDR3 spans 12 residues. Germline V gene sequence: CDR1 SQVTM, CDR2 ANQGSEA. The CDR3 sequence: CSVERGNNEKFF. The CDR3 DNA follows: TGCAGCGTTGAGCGGGGCAACAATGAGAAGTTCTTC.

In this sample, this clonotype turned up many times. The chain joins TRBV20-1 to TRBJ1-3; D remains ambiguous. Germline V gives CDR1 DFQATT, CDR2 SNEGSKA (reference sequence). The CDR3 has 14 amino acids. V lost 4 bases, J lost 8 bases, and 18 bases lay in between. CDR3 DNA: TGCAGTGCTACAACTTCCCAGGTCGCTGACACCATATATTTT. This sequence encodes CSATTSQVADTIYF.

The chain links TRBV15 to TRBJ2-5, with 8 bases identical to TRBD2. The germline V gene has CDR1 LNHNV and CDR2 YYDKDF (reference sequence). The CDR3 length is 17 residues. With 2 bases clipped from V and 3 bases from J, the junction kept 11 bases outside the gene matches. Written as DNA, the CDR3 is TGTGCCACCAGCAGACACTACCCTACCGGGAGGGAAGAGACCCAGTACTTC. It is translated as CATSRHYPTGREETQYF. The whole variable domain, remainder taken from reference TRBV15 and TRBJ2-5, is DAMVIQNPRYQVTQFGKPVTLSCSQTLNHNVMYWYQQKSSQAPKLLFHYYDKDFNNEADTPDNFQSRRPNTSFCFLDIRSPGLGDTAMYLCATSRHYPTGREETQYFGPGTRLLVL.

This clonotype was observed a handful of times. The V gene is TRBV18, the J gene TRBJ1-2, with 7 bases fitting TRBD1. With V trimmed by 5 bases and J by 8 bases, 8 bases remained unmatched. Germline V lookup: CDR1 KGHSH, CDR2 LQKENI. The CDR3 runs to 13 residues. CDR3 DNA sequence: TGTGCCAGCTCATCTCGGGACAGTCCCGGCTACACCTTC. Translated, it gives CASSSRDSPGYTF.

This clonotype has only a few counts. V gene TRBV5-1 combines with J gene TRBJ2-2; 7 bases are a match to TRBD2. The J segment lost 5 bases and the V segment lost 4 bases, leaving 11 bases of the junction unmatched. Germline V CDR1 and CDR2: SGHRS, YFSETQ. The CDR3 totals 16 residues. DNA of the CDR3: TGCGCCAGCAGCCACCTAGCGGCGAGCGGGACCGGGGAGCTGTTTTTT. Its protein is CASSHLAASGTGELFF.

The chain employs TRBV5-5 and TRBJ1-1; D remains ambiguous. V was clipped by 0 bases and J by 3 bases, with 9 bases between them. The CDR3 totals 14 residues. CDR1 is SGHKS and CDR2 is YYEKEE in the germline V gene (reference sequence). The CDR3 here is CASSLGRQHTEAFF. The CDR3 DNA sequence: TGTGCCAGCAGCTTGGGACGTCAGCACACTGAAGCTTTCTTT.

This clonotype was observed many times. The CDR3: CASSLARDNEQYF. The DNA for the CDR3 is TGTGCCAGCAGCTTAGCCCGGGACAACGAGCAGTACTTC. V and J are TRBV7-9 and TRBJ2-7; D may be TRBD1 (6 bases). This CDR3 comprises 13 residues. Trimming removed 0 bases from V and 5 bases from J, with 8 bases in between. Per the germline V gene, CDR1 is SEHNR and CDR2 is FQNEAQ (reference sequence).